The clone carrying this T cell receptor beta chain has at least ten counts. The source of the sample is a study of regulatory T cells in long-lasting Graves disease. Time point described: newly diagnosed GD, antithyroid drugs for less than 3 months. Making the TCR library involved RNA that had been extracted from PBMCs. CDR1 is SEHNR and CDR2 is FQNEAQ in the germline V gene (reference sequence). The ends were cut back, 2 bases at V and 6 bases at J, with 16 bases in the middle. The CDR3 is made up of 15 amino acids. HTBI primers from iRepertoire and Arm-PCR of CDR3 regions yielded the TCR beta libraries. MiXCR was run by TCRdb on the multiplex PCR reads, yielding one entry per CDR3 protein. Of about 560,000 distinct CDR3 sequences listed, roughly 15% were seen once; the top ten hold around 12%. These data were also reused for a study on T cells in Graves' hyperthyroidism and ophthalmopathy.

The rearrangement joins TRBV7-9 to TRBJ2-5, with a tentative D call TRBD2 (6 bases). This material consisted of peripheral blood mononuclear cells (PBMCs), taken at new diagnosis, from a patient treated with antithyroid drugs. The TCR comes from a man aged 18 to 30 with Graves disease. CDR3 nucleotide sequence: TGTGCCAGCAGCTTAATCGGGAGTCTGTTAAAGACCCAGTACTTC. As protein: CASSLIGSLLKTQYF.